The count of the clone carrying this T cell receptor (beta chain) is one. The data derive from a study of blood T cell repertoires in COVID-19. For the study at large: COVID-19 samples, acute and convalescent, were from the United States, Italy and Spain.

In the source study's methods: Reference gene primer amplification gave estimated nucleated cell counts. Clones were sequenced by immunoSEQ multiplex PCR, and TCRdb holds only the in-frame ones, with some missing. V and J calls and clone size are copied from that table; D and trimming were computed from the DNA. The sample lists around 700,000 clones, approximately 90% seen once, with around 0.3% in the top ten. Looked up from germline, CDR1 is MNHEY and CDR2 is SVGAGI. The CDR3 consists of 13 residues. Trimming at V came to 6 bases and at J to 4 bases, leaving 4 bases not matched to a gene. The sequence came from a woman between 18 and 29 years old with acute or convalescent COVID-19. The chain has TRBV6-5 and TRBJ1-2, with 8 bases lining up with TRBD1. Sequenced: peripheral blood. CDR3 sequence (DNA): TGTGCCAGCAGCCGCACAGGGGGCTATGGCTACACCTTC. It translates to CASSRTGGYGYTF.